The clone carrying this T cell receptor (beta chain) has ten or more counts. Its antigen is as yet unknown. The protocol was immunoSEQ multiplex PCR, while the TCRdb copy is restricted to in-frame clones and leaves out a portion. The data hold roughly 490,000 clones, with roughly 85% observed a single time. The V end was cut by 0 bases, the J end by 2 bases, with 9 bases between. The CDR3 totals 15 residues. Germline CDR1 SGHTS, CDR2 YDEGEE. This specimen belongs to a study of shared clonotypes between healthy human individuals. Study findings and constraints: Tissues were not sampled, only blood, and their repertoires likely differ.

The specimen sequenced was PBMCs. The clonotype originates from a woman aged 35 to 49 in good health. Some clones in this sample may be carry-over from other donors' samples. The chain uses TRBV5-8 and TRBJ2-1, with D uncertain. CDR3 in amino acids: CASSLGTGTYNEQFF. The CDR3 DNA follows: TGTGCCAGCAGCTTGGGGACGGGTACCTACAATGAGCAGTTCTTC.